These T cell receptor beta chains were read from a single sample in a study of blood T cell repertoires in COVID-19. Clones were sequenced by immunoSEQ multiplex PCR, and TCRdb holds only the in-frame ones, with some missing. This table holds about 150,000 clones, around 84% found once. Sample: PBMCs or T cells enriched from blood (not recorded which). The receptors shown here come from a man aged 45 to 65 who had recovered from COVID-19. The CDR3 runs from the conserved cysteine through the conserved F or W. D genes are given only for firm matches. Size tells how often a clone was seen (once, few, many) or the class of an expanded clone, and some rows leave it out.

d_gene	abundance	j_gene	v_gene	CDR3aa	CDR3nt
.	.	TRBJ2-7	TRBV29-1	CSVVQGTKSSYEQYF	TGCAGCGTTGTACAGGGTACGAAGAGCTCCTACGAGCAGTACTTC
.	.	TRBJ1-3	TRBV6-2/TRBV6-3	CASSYSFGRGNTIYF	TGTGCCAGCAGTTACTCCTTCGGCAGGGGAAACACCATATATTTT
.	.	TRBJ1-1	TRBV14	CASSLHPRSTEAFF	TGTGCCAGCAGCCTACATCCCCGGAGCACTGAAGCTTTCTTT
.	.	TRBJ1-2	TRBV5-4	CASSSARQNGYTF	TGTGCCAGCAGCTCTGCCCGACAGAATGGCTACACCTTC
TRBD2	.	TRBJ2-2	TRBV2	CASSVSLAGGQDTGELFF	TGTGCCAGCAGTGTCTCCCTAGCGGGGGGGCAAGACACCGGGGAGCTGTTTTTT
TRBD1	.	TRBJ1-2	TRBV6-2/TRBV6-3	CASSRDSYGYTF	TGTGCCAGCAGTCGGGACAGCTATGGCTACACCTTC
.	few	TRBJ1-2	TRBV5-6	CASSLSAISGRGYTF	TGTGCCAGCAGCTTGTCGGCCATATCAGGTCGTGGCTACACCTTC
TRBD1	.	TRBJ2-1	TRBV7-9	CASSQQQGPKQFF	TGTGCCAGCAGCCAACAACAGGGGCCGAAGCAGTTCTTC
TRBD1	.	TRBJ2-7	TRBV7-2	CASSPRDRAEQYF	TGTGCCAGCAGTCCACGGGACAGGGCGGAGCAGTACTTC
TRBD2	once	TRBJ2-5	TRBV5-1	CASSLRGFPLSGGQQETQYF	TGCGCCAGCAGCCTCCGTGGGTTCCCCCTTAGCGGGGGGCAACAAGAGACCCAGTACTTC
.	.	TRBJ2-1	TRBV3-1/TRBV3-2	CASSHRHVGDYLNNEQFF	TGTGCCAGCAGCCATAGACATGTTGGAGACTACTTAAACAATGAGCAGTTCTTC
.	.	TRBJ1-1	TRBV3-1/TRBV3-2	CASSENLDRKQTEAFF	TGTGCCAGCAGCGAAAACCTGGACAGAAAACAGACTGAAGCTTTCTTT
TRBD2	.	TRBJ2-1	TRBV7-8	CASSLNLLAGGYNEQFF	TGTGCCAGCAGCTTAAATCTCCTAGCGGGGGGTTATAATGAGCAGTTCTTC
.	once	TRBJ2-3	TRBV25-1	CASSEGGAGTDTQYF	TGTGCCAGCAGTGAAGGAGGGGCTGGTACAGATACGCAGTATTTT
TRBD1	.	TRBJ2-5	TRBV2	CASSATGYLGETQYF	TGTGCCAGCAGCGCGACAGGGTATCTAGGGGAGACCCAGTACTTC
TRBD2	.	TRBJ2-1	TRBV5-1	CASRTIRVGLADNEQFF	TGCGCCAGCAGAACAATTCGGGTCGGACTAGCCGACAATGAGCAGTTCTTC
.	.	TRBJ1-1	TRBV4-1	CASSQVLGTTMNTEAFF	TGCGCCAGCAGCCAAGTTCTTGGGACAACTATGAACACTGAAGCTTTCTTT
TRBD1	.	TRBJ2-5	TRBV6-5	CASSYGDRGSETQYF	TGTGCCAGCAGTTACGGGGACAGGGGGTCAGAGACCCAGTACTTC
TRBD2	.	TRBJ2-7	TRBV5-4	CASSPKASSGGAGEQYF	TGTGCCAGCAGCCCCAAAGCGTCTAGCGGGGGGGCTGGCGAGCAGTACTTC
.	.	TRBJ1-2	TRBV7-9	CASSLGGLYGYTF	TGTGCCAGCAGCTTAGGGGGACTCTATGGCTACACCTTC
.	.	TRBJ2-1	TRBV9	CASSVTTVSYNEQFF	TGTGCCAGCAGCGTCACAACAGTATCCTACAATGAGCAGTTCTTC
TRBD1	few	TRBJ2-5	TRBV10-2	CASSPGQRETQYF	TGCGCCAGCAGCCCGGGACAGAGAGAGACCCAGTACTTC
.	.	TRBJ1-5	TRBV10-2	CASSSRGSNQPQHF	TGCGCCAGCAGTTCCAGGGGTAGCAATCAGCCCCAGCATTTT
.	.	TRBJ1-1	TRBV6-4	CASRTGFSTEAFF	TGTGCCAGCAGAACAGGGTTTAGCACTGAAGCTTTCTTT
TRBD1	.	TRBJ1-2	TRBV19	CASRPTGDIYGYTF	TGTGCCAGTAGACCGACAGGGGACATCTATGGCTACACCTTC
.	.	TRBJ1-5	TRBV12-3/TRBV12-4	CASCTGGQPQHF	TGTGCCAGCTGTACAGGCGGTCAGCCCCAGCATTTT
TRBD1	.	TRBJ2-7	TRBV10-3	CAIQGYYEQYF	TGTGCCATACAGGGGTACTACGAGCAGTACTTC
TRBD1	.	TRBJ1-3	TRBV11-3	CASSLPLGQGRNSGNTIYF	TGTGCCAGCAGCTTGCCCTTGGGACAGGGTCGCAACTCTGGAAACACCATATATTTT
.	.	TRBJ1-6	TRBV19	CASRLELYSPLHF	TGTGCCAGTAGGTTAGAGCTCTATTCACCCCTCCACTTT
TRBD1	.	TRBJ1-1	TRBV5-1	CASSPGTGLMNTEAFF	TGCGCCAGCAGCCCGGGGACAGGGCTCATGAACACTGAAGCTTTCTTT
TRBD1	.	TRBJ1-2	TRBV5-1	CASSEGTGVFLHGYTF	TGCGCCAGCAGCGAGGGGACAGGGGTTTTTCTTCATGGCTACACCTTC
TRBD2	.	TRBJ2-3	TRBV6-4	CASSDEGGADTQYF	TGTGCCAGCAGTGACGAGGGAGGGGCAGATACGCAGTATTTT
.	.	TRBJ1-2	TRBV4-1	CASSQSQLNPRYGYTF	TGCGCCAGCAGCCAATCCCAGTTAAACCCACGCTATGGCTACACCTTC
TRBD1	.	TRBJ1-4	TRBV12-3/TRBV12-4	CASRGQTNEKLFF	TGTGCCAGCCGGGGACAGACTAATGAAAAACTGTTTTTT
.	.	TRBJ1-4	TRBV10-3	CAISESGGVATNEKLFF	TGTGCCATCAGTGAGTCAGGCGGGGTTGCAACTAATGAAAAACTGTTTTTT
TRBD1	.	TRBJ2-7	TRBV30	CAWATGTGTYEQYF	TGTGCCTGGGCTACCGGGACAGGGACCTACGAGCAGTACTTC
.	.	TRBJ1-6	TRBV30	CAWRPQGSSPLHF	TGTGCCTGGAGACCGCAGGGAAGTTCACCCCTCCACTTT
TRBD1	.	TRBJ1-1	TRBV30	CAWSATGVEAFF	TGTGCCTGGAGCGCTACAGGGGTAGAAGCTTTCTTT
TRBD1	.	TRBJ1-2	TRBV18	CASSPQGANYGYTF	TGTGCCAGCTCACCACAGGGGGCGAACTATGGCTACACCTTC
TRBD1	.	TRBJ2-1	TRBV5-1	CASSTLGTGNNEQFF	TGCGCCAGCAGCACTCTAGGGACAGGGAACAATGAGCAGTTCTTC